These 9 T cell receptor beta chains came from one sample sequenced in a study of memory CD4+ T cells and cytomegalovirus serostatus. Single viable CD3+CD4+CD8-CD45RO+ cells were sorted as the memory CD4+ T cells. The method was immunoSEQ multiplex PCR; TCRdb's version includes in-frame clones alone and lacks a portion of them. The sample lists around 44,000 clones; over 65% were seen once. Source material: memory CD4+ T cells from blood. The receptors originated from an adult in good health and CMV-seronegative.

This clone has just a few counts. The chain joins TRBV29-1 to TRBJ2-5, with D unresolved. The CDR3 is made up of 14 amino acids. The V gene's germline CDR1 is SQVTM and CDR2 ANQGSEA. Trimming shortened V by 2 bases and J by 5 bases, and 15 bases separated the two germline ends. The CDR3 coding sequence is TGCAGCGTTGAAATCAGAGTGGTGGGTGAGACCCAGTACTTC. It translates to CSVEIRVVGETQYF.

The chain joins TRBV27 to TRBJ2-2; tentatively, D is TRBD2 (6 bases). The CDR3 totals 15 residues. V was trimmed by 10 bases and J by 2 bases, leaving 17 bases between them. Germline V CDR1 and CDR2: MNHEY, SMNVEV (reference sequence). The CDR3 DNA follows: TGTGCCACAACTAAAGAGGCGGGAAACACCGGGGAGCTGTTTTTT. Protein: CATTKEAGNTGELFF.

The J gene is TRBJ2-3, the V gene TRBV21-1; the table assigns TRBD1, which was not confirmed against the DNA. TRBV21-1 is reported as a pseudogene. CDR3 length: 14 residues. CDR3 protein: CASTPGQGTDTQYF. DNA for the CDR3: TGTGCCAGCACCCCGGGACAGGGGACAGATACGCAGTATTTT.

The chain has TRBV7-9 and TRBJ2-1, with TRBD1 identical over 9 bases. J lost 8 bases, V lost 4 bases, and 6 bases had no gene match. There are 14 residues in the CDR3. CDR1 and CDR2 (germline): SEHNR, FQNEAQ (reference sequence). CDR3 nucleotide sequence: TGTGCCAGCAGCTGGGGACAGGGTTTGGATGAGCAGTTCTTC. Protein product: CASSWGQGLDEQFF.

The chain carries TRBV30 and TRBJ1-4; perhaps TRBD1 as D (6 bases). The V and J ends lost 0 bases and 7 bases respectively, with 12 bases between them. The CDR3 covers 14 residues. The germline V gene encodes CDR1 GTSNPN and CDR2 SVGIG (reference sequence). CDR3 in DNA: TGTGCCTGGAGTGTGGGGGCAGCCGGTGAAAAACTGTTTTTT. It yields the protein CAWSVGAAGEKLFF.

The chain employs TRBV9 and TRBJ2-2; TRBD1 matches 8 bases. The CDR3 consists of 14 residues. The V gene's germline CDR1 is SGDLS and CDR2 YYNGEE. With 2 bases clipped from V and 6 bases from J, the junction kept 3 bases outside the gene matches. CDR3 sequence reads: CASSVQQGAGELFF. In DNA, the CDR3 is TGTGCCAGCAGCGTTCAACAGGGGGCCGGGGAGCTGTTTTTT.

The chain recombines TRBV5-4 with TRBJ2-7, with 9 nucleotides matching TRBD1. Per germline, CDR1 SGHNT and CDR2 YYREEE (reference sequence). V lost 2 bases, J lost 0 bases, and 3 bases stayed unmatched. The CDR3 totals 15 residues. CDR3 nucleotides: TGTGCCAGCAGCTTTGACAGGGGGAGCTCCTACGAGCAGTACTTC. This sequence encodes CASSFDRGSSYEQYF. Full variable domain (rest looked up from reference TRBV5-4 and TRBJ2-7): ETGVTQSPTHLIKTRGQQVTLRCSSQSGHNTVSWYQQALGQGPQFIFQYYREEENGRGNFPPRFSGLQFPNYSSELNVNALELDDSALYLCASSFDRGSSYEQYFGPGTRLTVT.

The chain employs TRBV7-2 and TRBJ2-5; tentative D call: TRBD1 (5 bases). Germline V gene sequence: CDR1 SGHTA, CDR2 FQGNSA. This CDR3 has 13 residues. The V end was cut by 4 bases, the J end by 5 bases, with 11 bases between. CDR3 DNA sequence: TGTGCCAGCAGCTCTGGACACCTGGAGACCCAGTACTTC. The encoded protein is CASSSGHLETQYF.

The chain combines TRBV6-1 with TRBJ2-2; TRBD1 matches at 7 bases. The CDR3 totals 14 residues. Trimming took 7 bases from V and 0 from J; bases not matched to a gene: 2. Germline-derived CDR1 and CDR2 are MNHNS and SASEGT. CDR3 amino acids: CASIRGTNTGELFF. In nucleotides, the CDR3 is TGTGCCAGCATCAGGGGGACGAACACCGGGGAGCTGTTTTTT.